Sequencing of this T cell receptor beta chain was carried out in a study of blood T cell repertoires in COVID-19. The CDR3 spans 19 residues. Only in-frame clones appear in the TCRdb table, and some are missing; sequencing was by immunoSEQ multiplex PCR. This table has 270,000 or so clones, 80% to 90% appearing once. Sequencing input: peripheral blood. The chain has TRBV21-1 and TRBJ2-5; TRBD1, as called in the table, went unchecked against the DNA. TRBV21-1 represents a pseudogene. The source of this sequence is a woman between 45 and 65 years old who had recovered from COVID-19. Here the CDR3 reads CASSKGPRAGRLQEETQYF. In nucleotides, the CDR3 is TGTGCCAGCAGCAAAGGGCCCAGGGCAGGGCGGTTACAGGAGGAGACCCAGTACTTC.